The sequence of this T cell receptor beta chain was determined in a study of blood T cell repertoires in COVID-19. Study details: From the United States, Italy and Spain came samples of acute and convalescent COVID-19. In each case, the material was cDNA or gDNA derived from T cells, B-cell-depleted T cells, or PBMCs.

How the authors handled the data: Nucleated cell counts were estimated from reference gene primer amplification. Using immunoSEQ multiplex PCR, the repertoire was profiled, and TCRdb retains in-frame clones only, with some absent. D and trimming were read from the DNA, whereas the V and J calls and clone size are those reported in that table. The table shows 300,000 or so clones, with about nine tenths occurring only once. This clone showed up just once. Looked up from germline, CDR1 is MNHEY and CDR2 is SVGAGI. V gave up 7 bases and J gave up 6 bases, with 12 bases separating them. This CDR3 spans 13 amino acids.

This sequence originates from a woman aged 25 to 39 with COVID-19, enrolled during active disease. This chain uses TRBV6-5 with TRBJ2-2; possible D gene TRBD2, 5 bases. Sequencing used peripheral blood. CDR3 bases: TGTGCCAGCACTAATACCGGGGCCGGGGAGCTGTTTTTT. It specifies CASTNTGAGELFF.